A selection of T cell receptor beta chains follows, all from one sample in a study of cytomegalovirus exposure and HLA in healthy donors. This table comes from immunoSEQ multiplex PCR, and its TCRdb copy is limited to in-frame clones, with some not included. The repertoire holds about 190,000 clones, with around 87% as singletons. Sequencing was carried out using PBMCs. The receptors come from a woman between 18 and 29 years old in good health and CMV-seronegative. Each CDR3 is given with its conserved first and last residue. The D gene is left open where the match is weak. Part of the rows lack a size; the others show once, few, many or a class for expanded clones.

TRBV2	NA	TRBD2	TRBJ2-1	CASRPLAGGYNEQFF	TGTGCCAGCAGACCCCTAGCGGGAGGCTACAATGAGCAGTTCTTC
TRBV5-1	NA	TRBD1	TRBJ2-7	CASSLGQDRDYEQYF	TGCGCCAGCAGCTTGGGGCAGGACAGGGACTACGAGCAGTACTTC
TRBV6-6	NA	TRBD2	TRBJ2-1	CASSSGTAGGNEQFF	TGTGCCAGCAGTTCCGGCACGGCGGGGGGCAATGAGCAGTTCTTC
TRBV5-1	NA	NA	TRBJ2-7	CASSYLLADEQYF	TGCGCCAGCAGCTACCTGCTCGCGGACGAGCAGTACTTC
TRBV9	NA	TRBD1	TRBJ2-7	CASSRTGQTYEQYF	TGTGCCAGCAGCCGGACAGGACAAACCTACGAGCAGTACTTC
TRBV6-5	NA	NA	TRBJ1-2	CASSYSYGSGYTF	TGTGCCAGCAGTTACTCTTACGGGTCGGGCTACACCTTC
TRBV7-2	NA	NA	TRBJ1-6	CASSRWMGSSYNSPLHF	TGTGCCAGCAGTCGCTGGATGGGGAGCTCCTATAATTCACCCCTCCACTTT
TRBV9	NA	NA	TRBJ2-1	CASSPSDSSYNEQFF	TGTGCCAGCAGCCCTAGCGATAGCTCCTACAATGAGCAGTTCTTC
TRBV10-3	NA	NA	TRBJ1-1	CASGGLKTEAFF	TGTGCCTCGGGGGGGCTGAAAACTGAAGCTTTCTTT
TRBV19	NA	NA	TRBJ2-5	CASTSSRGSPETQYF	TGTGCCAGTACCTCCTCTCGGGGAAGCCCAGAGACCCAGTACTTC
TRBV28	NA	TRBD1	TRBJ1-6	CASSLGQGNNSPLHF	TGTGCCAGCAGTTTGGGACAGGGGAACAATTCACCCCTCCACTTT
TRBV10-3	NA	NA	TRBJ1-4	CAIGHPGEKLFF	TGTGCCATTGGACACCCAGGGGAAAAACTGTTTTTT
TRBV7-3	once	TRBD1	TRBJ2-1	CASSLAGTGGYNEQFF	TGTGCCAGCAGTCTAGCCGGGACAGGGGGCTACAATGAGCAGTTCTTC